These T cell receptor beta chains were read from a single sample in a study of tumor-infiltrating lymphocytes in primary liver carcinoma. TCRdb ran MiXCR on the multiplex PCR reads and lists one entry per CDR3 protein. The sample shows approximately 330,000 distinct CDR3 sequences, roughly 61% of them seen only once. The sample comprised peripheral blood. These receptors originate from a man in his forties with primary liver carcinoma and hepatitis B virus infection. Both conserved end residues are part of each CDR3. The D gene is left open where the match is weak. Clone size is given for some rows only: seen once, a few or many times, or a class if the clone is expanded.

clone size: NA; J gene: TRBJ2-5; V gene: TRBV28; D gene: TRBD2; CDR3 protein: CASSSPGLALQKETQYF; CDR3 DNA: TGTGCCAGCAGTTCCCCAGGACTAGCGCTCCAGAAAGAGACCCAGTACTTC
clone size: NA; J gene: TRBJ1-2; V gene: TRBV25-1; D gene: TRBD1; CDR3 protein: CASSETGGGNNYGYTF; CDR3 DNA: TGTGCCAGCAGTGAGACAGGGGGTGGGAACAACTATGGCTACACCTTC
clone size: few; J gene: TRBJ2-7; V gene: TRBV10-3; D gene: NA; CDR3 protein: CAISVGSEGGYEQYF; CDR3 DNA: TGTGCCATCAGTGTTGGTTCGGAGGGGGGCTACGAGCAGTACTTC
clone size: NA; J gene: TRBJ2-3; V gene: TRBV5-1; D gene: TRBD2; CDR3 protein: CASSLGASGSDTQYF; CDR3 DNA: TGCGCCAGCAGCTTAGGGGCTAGCGGGAGTGATACGCAGTATTTT
clone size: NA; J gene: TRBJ2-7; V gene: TRBV4-2; D gene: TRBD2; CDR3 protein: CASSQGRGLVSEQYF; CDR3 DNA: TGTGCCAGCAGCCAAGGACGGGGACTAGTATCCGAGCAGTACTTC
clone size: NA; J gene: TRBJ2-1; V gene: TRBV10-3; D gene: TRBD1; CDR3 protein: CANSGTDYEQFF; CDR3 DNA: TGTGCCAACTCCGGGACAGACTACGAGCAGTTCTTC
clone size: NA; J gene: TRBJ2-5; V gene: TRBV11-2; D gene: NA; CDR3 protein: CASSPWTQTETQYF; CDR3 DNA: TGTGCCAGCAGCCCCTGGACCCAGACGGAGACCCAGTACTTC
clone size: NA; J gene: TRBJ2-7; V gene: TRBV11-2; D gene: NA; CDR3 protein: CASSLARSSEILNYEQYF; CDR3 DNA: TGTGCCAGCAGCTTAGCTAGGTCTAGCGAGATACTAAACTACGAGCAGTACTTC
clone size: NA; J gene: TRBJ2-1; V gene: TRBV30; D gene: NA; CDR3 protein: CAWKDGVDGVYNEQFF; CDR3 DNA: TGTGCCTGGAAAGACGGGGTCGACGGGGTATACAATGAGCAGTTCTTC
clone size: NA; J gene: TRBJ2-3; V gene: TRBV14; D gene: NA; CDR3 protein: CASSPGPGRTGTQYF; CDR3 DNA: TGTGCCAGCAGCCCCGGGCCCGGCCGCACAGGTACGCAGTATTTT
clone size: NA; J gene: TRBJ1-5; V gene: TRBV11-2; D gene: NA; CDR3 protein: CASSSNRDRPRHF; CDR3 DNA: TGTGCCAGCAGCTCTAACAGGGATCGGCCCCGGCATTTT
clone size: NA; J gene: TRBJ1-2; V gene: TRBV28; D gene: TRBD1; CDR3 protein: CASNFPPTGGFSNYGYTF; CDR3 DNA: TGTGCCAGCAATTTTCCCCCTACAGGGGGATTTTCTAACTATGGCTACACCTTC
clone size: many; J gene: TRBJ2-7; V gene: TRBV5-5; D gene: TRBD2; CDR3 protein: CASSQTSGSEQYF; CDR3 DNA: TGTGCCAGCAGCCAGACTAGCGGGAGCGAGCAGTACTTC
clone size: once; J gene: TRBJ2-1; V gene: TRBV5-1; D gene: NA; CDR3 protein: CASRETVSSYNEQFF; CDR3 DNA: TGCGCCAGCAGAGAGACCGTGAGCTCCTACAATGAGCAGTTCTTC
clone size: NA; J gene: TRBJ2-2; V gene: TRBV11-2; D gene: TRBD1; CDR3 protein: CASSSRAGGVGNIGELFF; CDR3 DNA: TGTGCCAGCAGCTCCAGGGCAGGGGGCGTGGGGAACATCGGGGAGCTGTTTTTT
clone size: many; J gene: TRBJ2-2; V gene: TRBV6-6; D gene: NA; CDR3 protein: CASSFNTGELFF; CDR3 DNA: TGTGCCAGCAGTTTTAACACCGGGGAGCTGTTTTTT
clone size: many; J gene: TRBJ2-7; V gene: TRBV6-2/TRBV6-3; D gene: NA; CDR3 protein: CASSIPYGGYEQYF; CDR3 DNA: TGTGCCAGCAGCATCCCATATGGGGGCTACGAGCAGTACTTC
clone size: NA; J gene: TRBJ1-4; V gene: TRBV28; D gene: TRBD1; CDR3 protein: CASSAGQATNEKLFF; CDR3 DNA: TGTGCCAGCAGTGCCGGACAGGCAACTAATGAAAAACTGTTTTTT
clone size: NA; J gene: TRBJ2-1; V gene: TRBV6-1; D gene: TRBD2; CDR3 protein: CASSEESRLAGVYNEQFF; CDR3 DNA: TGTGCCAGCAGTGAAGAATCTAGGCTAGCGGGAGTCTACAATGAGCAGTTCTTC
clone size: NA; J gene: TRBJ1-3; V gene: TRBV6-5; D gene: NA; CDR3 protein: CASRLTVTGHTIYF; CDR3 DNA: TGTGCCAGCAGATTGACGGTCACTGGACACACCATATATTTC
clone size: few; J gene: TRBJ1-6; V gene: TRBV5-4; D gene: TRBD1; CDR3 protein: CASSSLLDRASPLHF; CDR3 DNA: TGTGCCAGCAGCTCACTACTGGACAGGGCATCACCCCTCCACTTT
clone size: NA; J gene: TRBJ2-7; V gene: TRBV6-5; D gene: TRBD1; CDR3 protein: CAGSPGTGDIVQYF; CDR3 DNA: TGTGCCGGCAGCCCCGGGACAGGGGACATAGTTCAGTACTTC
clone size: NA; J gene: TRBJ1-1; V gene: TRBV7-9; D gene: NA; CDR3 protein: CASSLGDMNTEAFF; CDR3 DNA: TGTGCCAGCAGCTTAGGGGATATGAACACTGAAGCTTTCTTT
clone size: NA; J gene: TRBJ2-7; V gene: TRBV6-2/TRBV6-3; D gene: TRBD1; CDR3 protein: CVSSPGTGGYEQYF; CDR3 DNA: TGTGTCAGCAGCCCCGGGACAGGGGGCTACGAGCAGTACTTC
clone size: NA; J gene: TRBJ1-5; V gene: TRBV28; D gene: NA; CDR3 protein: CASNLIQAPDNQPQHF; CDR3 DNA: TGTGCCAGCAATTTAATCCAGGCCCCCGACAATCAGCCCCAGCATTTT
clone size: few; J gene: TRBJ2-5; V gene: TRBV7-8; D gene: NA; CDR3 protein: CASSLTQLQETQYF; CDR3 DNA: TGTGCCAGCAGCCTTACCCAGCTACAAGAGACCCAGTACTTC
clone size: NA; J gene: TRBJ2-7; V gene: TRBV11-2; D gene: TRBD2; CDR3 protein: CANTNGGGLYF; CDR3 DNA: TGTGCCAACACCAATGGCGGGGGGTTGTACTTC
clone size: NA; J gene: TRBJ2-1; V gene: TRBV11-2; D gene: TRBD1; CDR3 protein: CASSGDRARNNEQSF; CDR3 DNA: TGCGCCAGCAGCGGTGACAGGGCTAGAAACAATGAGCAGTCCTTC
clone size: many; J gene: TRBJ2-1; V gene: TRBV11-2; D gene: NA; CDR3 protein: CASSLTREQFF; CDR3 DNA: TGTGCCAGCAGCTTAACGCGGGAGCAGTTCTTC
clone size: NA; J gene: TRBJ2-3; V gene: TRBV6-2/TRBV6-3; D gene: NA; CDR3 protein: CASSYASGTTDTQYF; CDR3 DNA: TGTGCCAGCAGTTACGCTAGTGGTACCACAGATACGCAGTATTTT
clone size: NA; J gene: TRBJ2-1; V gene: TRBV11-2; D gene: NA; CDR3 protein: CASSLEDGGNNEQFF; CDR3 DNA: TGTGCAAGCAGCTTAGAGGACGGGGGCAACAATGAGCAGTTCTTC
clone size: NA; J gene: TRBJ1-3; V gene: TRBV19; D gene: TRBD1; CDR3 protein: CAASDRGSSGNTMYF; CDR3 DNA: TGTGCCGCCTCCGACAGGGGAAGCTCTGGAAACACCATGTATTTT